The 2 T cell receptor beta chains listed next were all sequenced from one sample in a study of control samples from healthy donors and cancer patients. This table comes from immunoSEQ multiplex PCR, and its TCRdb copy is limited to in-frame clones, with some not included. The profile shows over 100,000 clones, about nine tenths of them singletons. Material: blood. The receptors come from a woman between 50 and 59 years old in good health.

V and J are TRBV28 and TRBJ2-5; the match to TRBD1 covers 8 bases. Germline trimming cut 3 bases from V and 6 bases from J; bases unmatched to any gene: 6. Looked up from germline, CDR1 is MDHEN and CDR2 is SYDVKM. The CDR3 contains 14 residues. CDR3 in DNA: TGTGCCAGCAGTTTCGCAGGGGGCGGAAAGACCCAGTACTTC. This translates into CASSFAGGGKTQYF.

This clone occurred once. The CDR3 is CASSLNRHEKLFF. Here the CDR3 DNA reads TGTGCCAGCAGTTTAAACAGACATGAAAAACTGTTTTTT. The chain combines TRBV27 with TRBJ1-4; D remains ambiguous. This CDR3 region has 13 residues. V was clipped by 2 bases and J by 6 bases, with 7 bases between them. Germline V CDR1 and CDR2: MNHEY, SMNVEV (reference sequence).